This TCR beta chain was obtained from a study of cytomegalovirus exposure and HLA in healthy donors. The V gene lost 7 bases and the J gene lost 4 bases, with 11 bases spanning the gap. The CDR3 spans 13 residues. In germline, CDR1 is SNHLY, CDR2 FYNNEI. Primers: 60 Vbeta forward and 13 Jbeta reverse. The assay was immunoSEQ multiplex PCR, and TCRdb's table has in-frame clones only and misses some. The data show about 140,000 clones, with 79% seen just once and 1.1% held by the top ten. The TCR sequence derives from a male donor in good health and CMV-seronegative. The chain is built from TRBV2 and TRBJ1-5; no firm D call. Sequenced sample: PBMCs. CDR3 residues: CASTTGLNQPQHF. CDR3 DNA: TGTGCCAGCACCACTGGACTTAATCAGCCCCAGCATTTT.